The 28 T cell receptor beta chains listed next were all sequenced from one sample in a study of CD8 T cells in ankylosing spondylitis. TCRdb reanalysed the 5' RACE reads using MiXCR and keeps one entry per CDR3 protein. The data contain under 150,000 distinct CDR3 sequences, around 8.5% of them singletons. Input material: blood, either unsorted or a sorted T cell fraction (not recorded which). These receptor sequences come from a male donor with ankylosing spondylitis or in good health (not recorded which).

There are many counts of this clonotype. The CDR3 reads CAISETTGPVKKETQYF. For the CDR3, the DNA is TGTGCCATCAGTGAGACGACTGGTCCAGTGAAAAAGGAGACCCAGTACTTC. This rearrangement joins TRBV10-3 to TRBJ2-5; D remains ambiguous. CDR1 ENHRY and CDR2 SYGVKD come from the germline V gene. The CDR3 sequence is 17 residues long. V lost 2 bases and J lost 5, with 21 bases in between.

This clonotype has at least ten counts. This chain joins TRBV7-2 and TRBJ1-2; possible D gene TRBD1, 5 bases. This CDR3 contains 14 residues. Germline assignment: CDR1 SGHTA and CDR2 FQGNSA. Trimming left V 5 bases short and J 1 base short, with 11 bases between. The CDR3, as DNA: TGTGCCAGCAGCACGGGACTGATTAACTATGGCTACACCTTC. This gives the protein CASSTGLINYGYTF.

V usage is TRBV7-2 and J usage is TRBJ1-4; tentatively, D is TRBD1 (6 bases). This CDR3 is 18 amino acids long. Germline lookup yields CDR1 SGHTA and CDR2 FQGNSA. V was shortened by 4 bases and J by 4 bases, with 22 bases between the two germline ends. The CDR3 DNA reads as TGTGCCAGCAGCTCAGCCAGAACCACAGGGAACCGTAATGAAAAACTGTTTTTT. The encoded protein is CASSSARTTGNRNEKLFF.

The chain uses TRBV5-1 and TRBJ2-3, with D tentatively TRBD2 (6 bases). Germline-derived CDR1 and CDR2 are SGHRS and YFSETQ. This CDR3 spans 17 amino acids. The V and J ends lost 3 bases and 2 bases respectively, with 19 bases between them. The CDR3 region has the DNA TGCGCCAGCAGCTCGTATCCAGCGGGCGCGAACACAGATACGCAGTATTTT. Amino acids: CASSSYPAGANTDTQYF. The whole variable domain, filled in from reference TRBV5-1 and TRBJ2-3, reads KAGVTQTPRYLIKTRGQQVTLSCSPISGHRSVSWYQQTPGQGLQFLFEYFSETQRNKGNFPGRFSGRQFSNSRSEMNVSTLELGDSALYLCASSSYPAGANTDTQYFGPGTRLTVL.

This chain joins TRBV14 and TRBJ2-2; 9 bases match TRBD1. Unmatched junction bases numbered 8, after V lost 2 bases and J lost 7 bases. This CDR3 region has 16 residues. CDR1 is SGHDN, CDR2 FVKESK, per germline. The CDR3 region has the DNA TGTGCCAGCAGCCAAACCGGGACAGGGAGGTTCGGGGAGCTGTTTTTT. Translated: CASSQTGTGRFGELFF.

J is TRBJ2-7 and V is TRBV5-1; TRBD1 matches 7 bases. Germline CDR1 SGHRS, CDR2 YFSETQ. V lost 2 bases to trimming and J lost 4 bases; unmatched junction nucleotides: 6. The CDR3 is 14 residues long. The CDR3 sequence is CASSFGQGVYEQYF. CDR3 in DNA: TGCGCCAGCAGCTTCGGGCAGGGGGTTTACGAGCAGTACTTC.

This clonotype was detected many times. This chain uses TRBV5-1 with TRBJ2-1; D tentatively reads TRBD1 or TRBD2 (5 bases each). With 5 bases removed from V and 4 bases from J, the gap between germline ends came to 13 bases. CDR1 SGHRS and CDR2 YFSETQ come from the germline V gene. The CDR3 has 14 amino acids. The CDR3: CASRPRGEYNEQFF. The CDR3 coding sequence is TGCGCCAGCAGACCTCGGGGCGAATACAATGAGCAGTTCTTC.

In nucleotides, the CDR3 is TGTGCCAGCAGCCAAGAAGGGGGTGTTGGCTACACCTTC. This translates into CASSQEGGVGYTF. This chain links TRBV3-1 with TRBJ1-2; D is perhaps TRBD1 (6 bases). V lost 0 bases and J 7 bases, leaving 9 bases between the germline ends. In germline, CDR1 is LGHDT, CDR2 YNNKEL (reference sequence). The CDR3 is made up of 13 amino acids.

This clonotype turned up a few times. V usage is TRBV6-6 and J usage is TRBJ1-1; D gene unclear. Between the trimmed V and J ends, which lost 7 bases and 11 bases, there was a span of 14 bases. Germline CDR1 MNHNY, CDR2 SVGAGI (reference sequence). This CDR3 contains 11 residues. CDR3 in amino acids: CASNAEGEAFF. The CDR3 coding sequence is TGTGCCAGCAACGCCGAGGGTGAGGCTTTCTTT.

This clonotype has more than one count but fewer than ten. The chain combines TRBV19 with TRBJ2-1; 8 bases match TRBD1. V shed 5 bases and J 5 bases; nucleotides not matched to a gene: 8. The CDR3 is 15 amino acids. Germline values: CDR1 LNHDA, CDR2 SQIVND (reference sequence). The CDR3 bases are TGTGCCAGTAGTGCAAACAGGGGGAAAGACAATGAGCAGTTCTTC. Protein sequence: CASSANRGKDNEQFF.

The chain employs TRBV29-1 and TRBJ1-1; no reliable D call. This CDR3 region has 11 residues. Germline CDR1 is SQVTM and CDR2 is ANQGSEA. V lost 6 bases and J 0 bases, leaving 5 bases between the germline ends. The CDR3 loop reads CSVRMNTEAFF. The CDR3 DNA reads as TGCAGCGTCCGAATGAACACTGAAGCTTTCTTT.

This clonotype has a single count. The genes are TRBV3-1 and TRBJ1-5; tentative D call: TRBD1 (6 bases). CDR3 size: 15 residues. With 4 bases removed from V and 6 bases from J, the gap between germline ends came to 16 bases. Germline-derived CDR1 and CDR2 are LGHDT and YNNKEL (reference sequence). CDR3 region: CASSPSGARGQPQHF. Written as DNA, the CDR3 is TGTGCCAGCAGCCCCAGTGGGGCCAGGGGTCAGCCCCAGCATTTT. The full variable domain, with the rest looked up from reference TRBV3-1 and TRBJ1-5, is DTAVSQTPKYLVTQMGNDKSIKCEQNLGHDTMYWYKQDSKKFLKIMFSYNNKELIINETVPNRFSPKSPDKAHLNLHINSLELGDSAVYFCASSPSGARGQPQHFGDGTRLSIL.

This clonotype was counted between two and nine times. The genes are TRBV28 and TRBJ2-7; TRBD2 matches at 7 bases. Trimming removed 3 bases from V and 6 bases from J; junction bases left unmatched: 11. The CDR3 is made up of 15 amino acids. CDR1 is MDHEN and CDR2 is SYDVKM in the germline V gene. CDR3 coding DNA: TGTGCCAGCAGTTTTGGGAGCGGGGCCCCGCTCGAGCAGTACTTC. Translation gives CASSFGSGAPLEQYF.

This clonotype was detected many times. The gene calls are TRBV27 and TRBJ2-1, with D maybe TRBD1 (6 bases). In germline, CDR1 is MNHEY, CDR2 SMNVEV (reference sequence). Trimming left V 8 bases short and J 2 bases short, with 13 bases between. CDR3 size: 14 residues. The CDR3 reads CASAGDGTYNEQFF. DNA for the CDR3: TGTGCCAGCGCAGGGGACGGAACCTACAATGAGCAGTTCTTC.

V is TRBV19 and J is TRBJ1-4; 8 bases are a match to TRBD1. In germline, CDR1 is LNHDA, CDR2 SQIVND (reference sequence). There are 14 residues in the CDR3. Unmatched junction bases numbered 9, after V lost 7 bases and J lost 8 bases. CDR3 in DNA: TGTGCCAGTAATGACAGGGGCGCGGGCGAAAAACTGTTTTTT. It encodes CASNDRGAGEKLFF. Variable domain in full (rest from reference TRBV19 and TRBJ1-4): DGGITQSPKYLFRKEGQNVTLSCEQNLNHDAMYWYRQDPGQGLRLIYYSQIVNDFQKGDIAEGYSVSREKKESFPLTVTSAQKNPTAFYLCASNDRGAGEKLFFGSGTQLSVL.

This chain uses TRBV11-2 with TRBJ2-3; D is possibly TRBD2 (5 bases). This CDR3 is 13 amino acids long. Germline V gene data show CDR1 as SGHAT and CDR2 as FQNNGV. Trimming pared 8 bases from V and 2 bases from J, leaving 11 bases between. CDR3 protein: CASEGVHTDTQYF. CDR3 nucleotide sequence: TGTGCCAGCGAGGGAGTTCACACAGATACGCAGTATTTT.

The chain is built from TRBV3-1 and TRBJ1-1; no definite D call. Germline V gene data show CDR1 as LGHDT and CDR2 as YNNKEL (reference sequence). V was clipped by 5 bases and J by 2 bases, with 12 bases between them. The CDR3 is 14 residues long. CDR3 DNA: TGTGCCAGCAGCTCGAGGAACCTTAACACTGAAGCTTTCTTT. Translating it yields CASSSRNLNTEAFF.

This sequence joins TRBV20-1 and TRBJ2-7; 7 nucleotides match TRBD1. The junction had 6 bases not matched to a gene; V was cut back by 2 bases and J by 2 bases. The germline V gene has CDR1 DFQATT and CDR2 SNEGSKA (reference sequence). The CDR3 length is 14 residues. The CDR3, as DNA: TGCAGTGCTAGAACCAGGGGGATTGCCTACGAGCAGTACTTC. Translating gives CSARTRGIAYEQYF.

The chain carries TRBV20-1 and TRBJ2-3; 9 bases line up with TRBD1. V lost 5 bases to trimming and J lost 4 bases; unmatched junction nucleotides: 19. Germline CDR1 is DFQATT and CDR2 is SNEGSKA (reference sequence). The CDR3 totals 18 residues. CDR3 DNA sequence: TGCAGTGCTCGGAGAGTGGGCGCCGGGACAGGGAGCTCAGATACGCAGTATTTT. It codes for CSARRVGAGTGSSDTQYF.

This clonotype occurred a few times. CDR3: CSVVGTAETYEQYF. Written as DNA, the CDR3 is TGCAGCGTCGTCGGGACAGCCGAAACCTACGAGCAGTACTTC. This chain connects TRBV29-1 to TRBJ2-7; 7 bases agree with TRBD1. The CDR3 length is 14 residues. Looked up from germline, CDR1 is SQVTM and CDR2 is ANQGSEA. V lost 6 bases, J lost 2 bases, and 10 bases stayed unmatched.

Concerning this clonotype itself: A much larger clone lies a single base off, so this may be a read error. The rearrangement joins TRBV28 to TRBJ1-5; D is possibly TRBD1 (6 bases). The CDR3 totals 14 residues. The germline V gene has CDR1 MDHEN and CDR2 SYDVKM. In DNA form, the CDR3 reads TGTGCCAGCAGCCACACGGGGGCAATTCAGCCCCGGCATTTT. Translation: CASSHTGAIQPRHF.

This clonotype has a count of ten or more. This chain links TRBV20-1 with TRBJ2-5; 14 bases line up with TRBD2. The CDR3 length is 14 residues. CDR1 is DFQATT, CDR2 SNEGSKA, per germline (reference sequence). J gave up 7 bases and V 5 bases, and 6 bases lay outside the gene matches. The CDR3 DNA is TGCAGTGCTCCGGGACTAGCGGGAGTCGCGACCCAGTACTTC. This encodes CSAPGLAGVATQYF.

This clonotype was seen more than once but under ten times. This rearrangement joins TRBV6-1 to TRBJ2-3, with 11 bases matching TRBD1. The CDR3 sequence is 16 residues long. Trimming at V came to 4 bases and at J to 4 bases, leaving 7 bases not matched to a gene. Germline CDR1 reads MNHNS; CDR2 reads SASEGT. The CDR3 protein is CASSGRTGGASDTQYF. The CDR3 DNA reads TGTGCCAGCAGTGGAAGGACAGGGGGCGCATCAGATACGCAGTATTTT.

This clonotype was found many times. The V call is TRBV18, the J call TRBJ2-3, with D possibly called TRBD1 or TRBD2 (5 bases each). This CDR3 has 16 amino acids. Germline CDR1 KGHSH, CDR2 LQKENI. The germline V and J ends were trimmed by 3 bases and 0 bases, with 13 bases remaining between them. For the CDR3, the DNA is TGTGCCAGCTCACCCCGAGGGCAGGGTAGCACAGATACGCAGTATTTT. This codes for CASSPRGQGSTDTQYF.

Points on this clonotype: This may stem from a read error, because a much larger clone lies one nucleotide away. V gene TRBV7-2 combines with J gene TRBJ1-2; D uncertain. The CDR3 runs to 14 residues. The germline V and J ends were trimmed by 3 bases and 3 bases, with 11 bases remaining between them. Germline CDR1 is SGHTA and CDR2 is FQGNSA. CDR3 nucleotide sequence: TGTGCCAGCAGCTTTTCATCCGCTCACTATGGCTACACCTTC. Translation: CASSFSSAHYGYTF.

In its sample, this clonotype was seen many times. The chain joins TRBV5-1 to TRBJ2-1, with D unresolved. Trimming pared 0 bases from V and 4 bases from J, leaving 14 bases between. Germline V lookup: CDR1 SGHRS, CDR2 YFSETQ. CDR3 length equals 16 residues. The DNA of the CDR3 is TGCGCCAGCAGCTTGGACCCGACTTCAGAATACAATGAGCAGTTCTTC. Protein sequence: CASSLDPTSEYNEQFF. Complete variable domain (other parts from reference TRBV5-1 and TRBJ2-1): KAGVTQTPRYLIKTRGQQVTLSCSPISGHRSVSWYQQTPGQGLQFLFEYFSETQRNKGNFPGRFSGRQFSNSRSEMNVSTLELGDSALYLCASSLDPTSEYNEQFFGPGTRLTVL.

In its sample, this clonotype was seen many times. The genes are TRBV20-1 and TRBJ2-6; D is unresolved. Trimming stripped 0 bases from V and 10 bases from J, with 7 bases between. The CDR3 is made up of 12 amino acids. Looked up from germline, CDR1 is DFQATT and CDR2 is SNEGSKA (reference sequence). CDR3 loop: CSARDRWNVLTF. In DNA form, the CDR3 reads TGCAGTGCTAGAGATCGGTGGAACGTCCTGACTTTC.

This clonotype was recorded at least ten times. The chain is built from TRBV24-1 and TRBJ2-2; 7 bases align to TRBD1. The V segment lost 12 bases and the J segment 2 bases; nucleotides outside the gene matches: 11. CDR1 is KGHDR, CDR2 SFDVKD, per germline. The CDR3 contains 15 residues. DNA for the CDR3: TGTGCCGCCGGGGACAGCCTAGTAAACACCGGGGAGCTGTTTTTT. Translation gives CAAGDSLVNTGELFF.